These 6 T cell receptor beta chains were sequenced from one sample in a study of T cell responses to AZD1222 COVID-19 vaccine. The method was immunoSEQ multiplex PCR; TCRdb's version includes in-frame clones alone and lacks a portion of them. The sample has some 130,000 clones, roughly nine tenths seen once; the top ten hold over 2.5%. This specimen consisted of peripheral blood, obtained on day 0 of AZD1222 vaccination. All receptors derive from an adult in good health.

For this clone: The sample contains more than one DNA sequence encoding this CDR3. V and J are TRBV7-3 and TRBJ2-1; 9 nucleotides align to TRBD2. The V segment lost 2 bases and the J segment 5 bases; nucleotides outside the gene matches: 4. Germline-derived CDR1 and CDR2 are SGHTA and FQGTGA. The CDR3 has 15 residues. The CDR3 here is CASSLGLAGNNEQFF. As DNA, the CDR3 is TGTGCCAGCAGCTTAGGGCTAGCGGGGAACAATGAGCAGTTCTTC. Full variable domain (remainder filled in from reference TRBV7-3 and TRBJ2-1): GAGVSQTPSNKVTEKGKYVELRCDPISGHTALYWYRQSLGQGPEFLIYFQGTGAADDSGLPNDRFFAVRPEGSVSTLKIQRTERGDSAVYLCASSLGLAGNNEQFFGPGTRLTVL.

The rearrangement joins TRBV11-1 to TRBJ2-1; D possibly corresponds to TRBD1 (6 bases). Germline assignment: CDR1 SGHAT and CDR2 FQDESV (reference sequence). The CDR3 loop spans 15 amino acids. Trimming left V 1 base short and J 7 bases short, with 14 bases between. The CDR3 nucleotides read TGTGCCAGCAGCTTAGAGCCAGGGGCCGAAAATGAGCAGTTCTTC. It translates to CASSLEPGAENEQFF.

The chain uses TRBV25-1 and TRBJ1-2; 10 bases agree with TRBD1. Germline-derived CDR1 and CDR2 are MGHDK and SYGVNS. Germline trimming cut 7 bases from V and 8 bases from J; bases unmatched to any gene: 4. This CDR3 comprises 12 residues. Here the CDR3 DNA reads TGTGCCAGCAAGGACAGGGGGGAAGGCTACACCTTC. It encodes CASKDRGEGYTF.

The genes are TRBV19 and TRBJ1-5, with D maybe TRBD1 (5 bases). The CDR3 length is 14 residues. CDR1 and CDR2 from the germline V gene are LNHDA and SQIVND (reference sequence). V was shortened by 0 bases and J by 6 bases, with 9 bases between the two germline ends. DNA of the CDR3: TGTGCCAGTAGTATAGATCAGGGAACTCAGCCCCAGCATTTT. Its protein is CASSIDQGTQPQHF.

V usage is TRBV19 and J usage is TRBJ2-2; D unresolved. Between the trimmed V and J ends, which lost 3 bases and 2 bases, there was a span of 7 bases. The germline CDR1 and CDR2 sequences are LNHDA and SQIVND (reference sequence). This CDR3 is built from 14 residues. CDR3 sequence (DNA): TGTGCCAGTAGTATGACGGTTAACACCGGGGAGCTGTTTTTT. Its translation is CASSMTVNTGELFF.

This sequence joins TRBV3-1 (or the pseudogene TRBV3-2) and TRBJ1-4; TRBD1 matches 7 bases. Germline trimming cut 4 bases from V and 6 bases from J; bases unmatched to any gene: 8. Germline V gives CDR1 LGHDT, CDR2 YNNKEL (reference sequence). This CDR3 spans 15 amino acids. CDR3 bases: TGTGCCAGCAGCCGCACAGGGGTTGGGGATGAAAAACTGTTTTTT. It codes for CASSRTGVGDEKLFF.